One sample yielded the 32 T cell receptor beta chains listed below, sequenced in a study of cytomegalovirus exposure and HLA in healthy donors. This table comes from immunoSEQ multiplex PCR, and its TCRdb copy is limited to in-frame clones, with some not included. The data show more than 85,000 clones, about 95% seen once. Sample: PBMCs. The receptors stem from a woman younger than 35 in good health and CMV-seronegative.

The rearrangement joins TRBV4-3 to TRBJ2-1; 9 positions agree with TRBD2. The germline V gene has CDR1 LGHNA and CDR2 YSLEER. The CDR3 covers 19 residues. J was trimmed by 0 bases and V by 3 bases; bases with no gene match: 12. The chain's CDR3 is CASSHTVASGTSSYNEQFF. The CDR3, as DNA: TGCGCCAGCAGCCACACTGTGGCTAGCGGGACGAGCTCCTACAATGAGCAGTTCTTC.

For this clone: One end of the junction is discordant with germline, which a read error may explain. This chain connects TRBV7-7 to TRBJ2-7; 7 bases align to TRBD1. Germline CDR1 reads SSHAT; CDR2 reads FNYEAQ (reference sequence). The CDR3 spans 15 residues. CDR3 in amino acids: CASSVNRGPSYEQYF. As DNA, the CDR3 is TGTGCTAGCAGCGTGAACAGGGGCCCCTCCTACGAGCAGTACTTC.

This clone was seen just once. The chain recombines TRBV19 with TRBJ2-3; D gene ambiguous. The germline V and J ends were trimmed by 7 bases and 1 base, with 12 bases remaining between them. The CDR3 extends over 14 amino acids. Per the germline V gene, CDR1 is LNHDA and CDR2 is SQIVND (reference sequence). The CDR3 here is CASKDQVGTDTQYF. The CDR3 DNA sequence: TGTGCCAGTAAGGATCAGGTCGGCACAGATACGCAGTATTTT.

V usage is TRBV29-1 and J usage is TRBJ1-2; D gene ambiguous. This CDR3 has 14 residues. Germline assignment: CDR1 SQVTM and CDR2 ANQGSEA. The V end was cut by 2 bases, the J end by 5 bases, with 15 bases between. The CDR3 reads CSVESPEFRYGYTF. The CDR3 DNA is TGCAGCGTTGAAAGTCCTGAGTTTCGGTATGGCTACACCTTC.

The rearrangement joins TRBV29-1 to TRBJ2-7; 7 bases align to TRBD1. V gave up 2 bases and J gave up 1 base; unmatched junction bases: 5. CDR1 is SQVTM, CDR2 ANQGSEA, per germline. This CDR3 region has 14 residues. The DNA for the CDR3 is TGCAGCGTTGAAAAGGGGACAGAATCCTACGAGCAGTACTTC. It encodes CSVEKGTESYEQYF.

This chain joins TRBV7-9 and TRBJ1-2; D remains unclear. CDR3 size: 17 residues. The germline V gene encodes CDR1 SEHNR and CDR2 FQNEAQ (reference sequence). Deletions cut 5 bases from V and 5 bases from J, with 24 bases between. As DNA, the CDR3 is TGTGCCAGCAGCCCGAGGGAGATCGGGGTTCGACCATATGGCTACACCTTC. The encoded protein is CASSPREIGVRPYGYTF.

The J gene is TRBJ2-1, the V gene TRBV5-1, with 12 bases that match TRBD2. The CDR3 contains 15 residues. Unmatched junction bases numbered 8, after V lost 6 bases and J lost 7 bases. Germline V gene data show CDR1 as SGHRS and CDR2 as YFSETQ. CDR3 bases: TGCGCCAGCAACTTCGGACTAGCGGGATCGAATGAGCAGTTCTTC. Encoded protein: CASNFGLAGSNEQFF.

The rearrangement links TRBV27 to TRBJ1-2; TRBD1 might be the D (5 bases). V shed 2 bases and J shed 8 bases, with 24 bases lying between them. The CDR3 extends over 17 amino acids. Germline CDR1 reads MNHEY; CDR2 reads SMNVEV (reference sequence). This CDR3 reads CASSLGGGPSGGKGYTF. The CDR3 DNA follows: TGTGCCAGCAGTTTAGGTGGGGGACCGTCCGGGGGTAAAGGCTACACCTTC.

The chain uses TRBV7-8 and TRBJ2-1; 9 nucleotides agree with TRBD1. Germline V gene data show CDR1 as SGHVS and CDR2 as FQNEAQ. V shed 1 base and J 15 bases; nucleotides not matched to a gene: 4. This CDR3 has 12 amino acids. As DNA, the CDR3 is TGTGCCAGCAGCTTAGGGGGACAGGGTCTGTTCTTC. Translated: CASSLGGQGLFF. The full variable domain, completed using reference TRBV7-8 and TRBJ2-1, is GAGVSQSPRYKVAKRGQDVALRCDPISGHVSLFWYQQALGQGPEFLTYFQNEAQLDKSGLPSDRFFAERPEGSVSTLKIQRTQQEDSAVYLCASSLGGQGLFFGPGTRLTVL.

The chain has TRBV28 and TRBJ2-3; 7 bases align to TRBD1. Germline CDR1 reads MDHEN; CDR2 reads SYDVKM. The V and J ends lost 5 bases and 6 bases, in that order; junction bases with no gene match: 14. The CDR3 runs 16 residues. DNA for the CDR3: TGTGCCAGCAGTCCAGGACAGGCCCCGAGGAGGGATACGCAGTATTTT. It encodes CASSPGQAPRRDTQYF. The full variable domain, rest sourced from reference TRBV28 and TRBJ2-3, is DVKVTQSSRYLVKRTGEKVFLECVQDMDHENMFWYRQDPGLGLRLIYFSYDVKMKEKGDIPEGYSVSREKKERFSLILESASTNQTSMYLCASSPGQAPRRDTQYFGPGTRLTVL.

The CDR3 protein is CASSAITTSTDTQYF. The CDR3 bases are TGCGCCAGCTCCGCAATAACCACTAGCACAGATACGCAGTATTTT. The V gene is TRBV5-1, the J gene TRBJ2-3; no clear D gene. This CDR3 contains 15 residues. Trimming took off 7 bases at V and 0 bases at J, with 15 bases between the two ends. Germline CDR1 reads SGHRS; CDR2 reads YFSETQ.

V is TRBV19 and J is TRBJ1-5, with 8 bases aligning to TRBD1. The trim removed 9 bases at V and 0 bases at J, leaving 16 bases unmatched. This CDR3 spans 18 amino acids. CDR1 and CDR2 (germline): LNHDA, SQIVND (reference sequence). CDR3 coding DNA: TGTGCCAGCCAACCACTCACCGGGACAGGATATAGCAATCAGCCCCAGCATTTT. It specifies CASQPLTGTGYSNQPQHF.

The chain links TRBV2 to TRBJ2-1, with D possibly being TRBD1 (8 bases). Trimming cost V 2 bases and J 14 bases, with 16 bases left between them. Germline values: CDR1 SNHLY, CDR2 FYNNEI. The CDR3 runs 13 residues. DNA of the CDR3: TGTGCCAGCAGTGAAAACAGGGGGGGAGATGAGTTCTTC. Residues: CASSENRGGDEFF.

This chain connects TRBV4-1 to TRBJ1-5, with a possible D match to TRBD1 (5 bases). V shed 1 base and J shed 2 bases, with 12 bases lying between them. The germline V gene has CDR1 MGHRA and CDR2 YSYEKL. The CDR3 runs to 16 residues. CDR3 protein: CASSQVTGRGNQPQHF. The CDR3 coding sequence is TGCGCCAGCAGCCAAGTCACGGGCAGGGGCAATCAGCCCCAGCATTTT.

The V and J genes are TRBV5-1 and TRBJ2-2; 7 bases are a match to TRBD1. V was pared by 4 bases and J by 5 bases, with 2 bases of the junction left unmatched. The length of the CDR3 is 13 residues. CDR1 SGHRS and CDR2 YFSETQ come from the germline V gene. CDR3 residues: CASSNRGTGELFF. The DNA for the CDR3 is TGCGCCAGCAGCAACAGGGGTACCGGGGAGCTGTTTTTT.

The V and J genes are TRBV7-9 and TRBJ1-4, with 7 bases lining up with TRBD1. Per the germline V gene, CDR1 is SEHNR and CDR2 is FQNEAQ (reference sequence). The CDR3 loop spans 15 amino acids. With V trimmed by 5 bases and J by 5 bases, 8 bases remained unmatched. The CDR3 spells CASSERQGRNEKLFF. Here the CDR3 DNA reads TGTGCCAGCAGCGAGAGACAGGGAAGAAATGAAAAACTGTTTTTT.

The V gene is TRBV7-8, the J gene TRBJ1-5, with 11 bases lining up with TRBD1. Per the germline V gene, CDR1 is SGHVS and CDR2 is FQNEAQ. The CDR3 has 15 amino acids. The V gene end was trimmed by 2 bases and the J gene end by 5 bases; junction bases not matched to a gene: 2. The CDR3 DNA follows: TGTGCCAGCAGCTTAAGGACAGGGGGCTATCAGCCCCAGCATTTT. It yields the protein CASSLRTGGYQPQHF.

The chain uses TRBV6-4 and TRBJ2-1, with 9 nucleotides matching TRBD1. This CDR3 is 15 amino acids long. The germline gives CDR1 MRHNA, CDR2 SNTAGT. J lost 4 bases, V lost 6 bases, and 7 bases had no gene match. CDR3 DNA: TGTGCCAGCAGCCAGACAGGGGGAGAGTACAATGAGCAGTTCTTC. Its protein product is CASSQTGGEYNEQFF.

The chain combines TRBV12-5 with TRBJ1-3; possible D gene TRBD1, 6 bases. Germline CDR1 and CDR2: LGHNT and FRNRAP. The CDR3 is 17 amino acids. The V and J ends lost 3 bases and 7 bases respectively, with 22 bases between them. The CDR3 bases are TGTGCTAGTGGTTTTGAGTCCAGGGGAAGGGCCCGTAACACCATATATTTT. Protein sequence: CASGFESRGRARNTIYF.

The V gene is TRBV10-3, the J gene TRBJ2-7; D might be TRBD2 (5 bases). This CDR3 has 16 residues. The germline CDR1 and CDR2 sequences are ENHRY and SYGVKD. The germline V and J ends were trimmed by 0 bases and 2 bases, with 14 bases remaining between them. CDR3 nucleotides: TGTGCCATCAGTGAGTCGATCGGGATAGGACCCTACGAGCAGTACTTC. Translating it yields CAISESIGIGPYEQYF.

This sequence joins TRBV9 and TRBJ2-5, with unresolved D. CDR1 is SGDLS, CDR2 YYNGEE, per germline. The CDR3 runs 14 residues. Deletions cut 0 bases from V and 5 bases from J, with 11 bases between. This chain's CDR3 is CASSVAYRGETQYF. The CDR3 DNA sequence: TGTGCCAGCAGCGTAGCTTATCGAGGCGAGACCCAGTACTTC.

This rearrangement joins TRBV5-1 to TRBJ1-6; 10 bases are shared with TRBD1. V lost 0 bases to trimming and J lost 10 bases; unmatched junction nucleotides: 1. The CDR3 runs 14 residues. The germline V gene has CDR1 SGHRS and CDR2 YFSETQ. CDR3 coding DNA: TGCGCCAGCAGCTTGGGGGACAGGGGATCACCCCTCCACTTT. Translating it yields CASSLGDRGSPLHF.

V and J are TRBV4-1 and TRBJ2-1; 10 positions match TRBD2. V shed 4 bases and J 2 bases; nucleotides not matched to a gene: 14. This CDR3 is 19 amino acids long. Germline V gene sequence: CDR1 MGHRA, CDR2 YSYEKL. CDR3 amino acids: CASSPTPASGSSPYNEQFF. In DNA form, the CDR3 reads TGCGCCAGCAGCCCCACCCCGGCTAGCGGGAGTTCCCCCTACAATGAGCAGTTCTTC.

V gene TRBV7-9 combines with J gene TRBJ1-4; D uncertain. The germline gives CDR1 SEHNR, CDR2 FQNEAQ (reference sequence). The CDR3 extends over 16 amino acids. The V and J ends lost 4 bases and 6 bases respectively, with 18 bases between them. Here the CDR3 DNA reads TGTGCCAGCAGCTCCCGAACGTCAGGATGGGATGAAAAACTGTTTTTT. It is translated as CASSSRTSGWDEKLFF.

The rearrangement links TRBV7-3 to TRBJ1-1, with D tentatively TRBD1 (5 bases). V was shortened by 2 bases and J by 5 bases, with 12 bases between the two germline ends. The CDR3 is made up of 14 amino acids. CDR1 and CDR2 (germline): SGHTA, FQGTGA. This chain's CDR3 is CASSLYVGGTEAFF. Here the CDR3 DNA reads TGTGCCAGCAGCTTATATGTTGGGGGGACTGAAGCTTTCTTT.

The V call is TRBV15, the J call TRBJ2-3, with a weak D call TRBD1 (6 bases). The CDR3 is 14 amino acids. In germline, CDR1 is LNHNV, CDR2 YYDKDF (reference sequence). V was shortened by 0 bases and J by 4 bases, with 8 bases between the two germline ends. CDR3 protein: CATSRDRGSDTQYF. The CDR3 nucleotides read TGTGCCACCAGCAGAGATAGGGGGTCAGATACGCAGTATTTT.

This chain joins TRBV2 and TRBJ2-5, with D perhaps matching TRBD1 (7 bases). CDR1 SNHLY and CDR2 FYNNEI come from the germline V gene. Trimming took 6 bases from V and 5 from J, leaving 28 bases between them. The CDR3 has 18 residues. The CDR3: CASSPNPRQGIAAETQYF. The DNA of the CDR3 is TGTGCCAGCAGCCCAAACCCCCGACAGGGCATAGCGGCTGAGACCCAGTACTTC.

The V and J genes are TRBV19 and TRBJ1-5; perhaps TRBD1 as D (6 bases). CDR1 and CDR2 (germline): LNHDA, SQIVND (reference sequence). The CDR3 consists of 14 residues. V was shortened by 10 bases and J by 3 bases, with 16 bases between the two germline ends. This CDR3 is CATSIQGDNQPQHF. CDR3 DNA sequence: TGTGCCACCAGTATACAGGGTGACAATCAGCCCCAGCATTTT. Full variable domain (remainder filled in from reference TRBV19 and TRBJ1-5): DGGITQSPKYLFRKEGQNVTLSCEQNLNHDAMYWYRQDPGQGLRLIYYSQIVNDFQKGDIAEGYSVSREKKESFPLTVTSAQKNPTAFYLCATSIQGDNQPQHFGDGTRLSIL.

This sequence joins TRBV6-4 and TRBJ1-4; 8 bases map to TRBD1. CDR3 length: 16 residues. CDR1 is MRHNA and CDR2 is SNTAGT in the germline V gene. V lost 7 bases and J lost 2; bases outside the gene matches: 9. CDR3 protein: CASKGQGGATNEKLFF. The CDR3 nucleotides read TGTGCCAGCAAAGGACAGGGAGGTGCGACTAATGAAAAACTGTTTTTT.

V is TRBV6-5 and J is TRBJ2-1, with 9 bases identical to TRBD2. Germline CDR1 reads MNHEY; CDR2 reads SVGAGI. V was clipped by 8 bases and J by 5 bases; unmatched bases: 7. The CDR3 is 14 amino acids. The CDR3 here is CASHIAGEHNEQFF. In DNA, the CDR3 is TGTGCCAGCCATATAGCGGGAGAGCACAATGAGCAGTTCTTC.

The gene calls are TRBV5-5 and TRBJ2-1; the D is unclear. V lost 0 bases to trimming and J lost 7 bases, with 5 bases between them. Germline V CDR1 and CDR2: SGHKS, YYEKEE (reference sequence). The CDR3 is made up of 12 amino acids. CDR3 amino acids: CASSLERNEQFF. The CDR3 DNA sequence: TGTGCCAGCAGCTTGGAGCGTAATGAGCAGTTCTTC.

This chain joins TRBV5-1 and TRBJ2-1; 10 bases agree with TRBD2. Losses at the gene ends were 4 bases for V and 6 bases for J; bases not matched to a gene: 7. Germline V CDR1 and CDR2: SGHRS, YFSETQ. This CDR3 region has 15 residues. The CDR3 bases are TGCGCCAGCAGCCTTAGCGGGGGGCAGGGCAATGAGCAGTTCTTC. It codes for CASSLSGGQGNEQFF. The variable domain in full, completed from reference TRBV5-1 and TRBJ2-1, reads KAGVTQTPRYLIKTRGQQVTLSCSPISGHRSVSWYQQTPGQGLQFLFEYFSETQRNKGNFPGRFSGRQFSNSRSEMNVSTLELGDSALYLCASSLSGGQGNEQFFGPGTRLTVL.